This T cell receptor beta chain was observed in a study of cytomegalovirus exposure and HLA in healthy donors. The germline CDR1 and CDR2 sequences are SGDLS and YYNGEE. CDR3 length equals 15 residues. Trimming removed 4 bases from V and 7 bases from J; junction bases left unmatched: 10. TCRdb keeps only in-frame clones here, not all; method: immunoSEQ multiplex PCR. The profile shows around 150,000 clones, roughly nine tenths of them singletons. This clonotype originated in a woman between 18 and 29 years old in good health and CMV-seropositive. The sequenced material came from PBMCs. The chain employs TRBV9 and TRBJ2-1; the match to TRBD2 covers 8 bases. The CDR3 region has the DNA TGTGCCAGCAGCTTGGGGAGCGGGAGCTCGAATGAGCAGTTCTTC. Translating gives CASSLGSGSSNEQFF.